These 15 T cell receptor beta chains were sequenced from one sample in a study of PD-1 blockade in classical Hodgkin lymphoma. Assay: immunoSEQ multiplex PCR; the TCRdb copy retains only in-frame clones and omits some. The table lists roughly 50,000 clones, around 90% of them singletons, with approximately 15% in the top ten. Documented time point: cycle 4 day 1 (C4D1), after more than 5 weeks of nivolumab. All trial patients relapsed after autologous stem cell transplantation. Sequenced material: peripheral blood mononuclear cells (PBMCs), taken before the fourth cycle of nivolumab. The source is a human donor with classical Hodgkin lymphoma.

J is TRBJ2-1 and V is TRBV19, with a possible D match to TRBD2 (6 bases). CDR1 is LNHDA and CDR2 is SQIVND in the germline V gene (reference sequence). The V and J ends lost 3 bases and 1 base respectively, with 16 bases between them. The CDR3 spans 17 residues. CDR3 in amino acids: CASSMFRGVTSYNEQFF. In DNA, the CDR3 is TGTGCCAGTAGTATGTTTCGCGGGGTTACTTCCTACAATGAGCAGTTCTTC.

This chain joins TRBV7-2 and TRBJ1-1; D ambiguous. From germline, CDR1 is SGHTA and CDR2 FQGNSA. V gave up 4 bases and J gave up 1 base, with 13 bases separating them. CDR3 length: 15 residues. CDR3 amino acids: CASSSASPWNTEAFF. CDR3 nucleotide sequence: TGTGCCAGCAGCTCCGCCTCACCTTGGAACACTGAAGCTTTCTTT.

The CDR3 coding sequence is TGCAGCGTGGATACAGGGGGCGGCGGCTACACCTTC. This translates into CSVDTGGGGYTF. This chain uses TRBV29-1 with TRBJ1-2; 9 positions agree with TRBD1. Germline trimming cut 6 bases from V and 8 bases from J; bases unmatched to any gene: 7. Germline V gene sequence: CDR1 SQVTM, CDR2 ANQGSEA. The CDR3 is 12 amino acids. Filled out from reference TRBV29-1 and TRBJ1-2, the complete variable domain reads SAVISQKPSRDICQRGTSLTIQCQVDSQVTMMFWYRQQPGQSLTLIATANQGSEATYESGFVIDKFPISRPNLTFSTLTVSNMSPEDSSIYLCSVDTGGGGYTFGSGTRLTVV.

This clone was seen only once. The V and J genes are TRBV7-5 and TRBJ2-7; the table's D call of TRBD1 was not tested on the DNA. TRBV7-5 is labeled a pseudogene. The CDR3 extends over 17 amino acids. CDR3: CARSLVGRTVYSYEQYF. The DNA for the CDR3 is TGTGCCAGAAGCTTAGTGGGCCGGACAGTCTACTCCTACGAGCAGTACTTC.

The gene calls are TRBV5-1 and TRBJ2-1; D is ambiguous. The CDR3 contains 17 residues. Germline-derived CDR1 and CDR2 are SGHRS and YFSETQ. Between the trimmed V and J ends, which lost 4 bases and 1 base, there was a span of 18 bases. CDR3 nucleotides: TGCGCCAGCAGCACCTCCGCGGCGCGGATTTCCTACAATGAGCAGTTCTTC. Residues: CASSTSAARISYNEQFF.

The chain couples TRBV27 to TRBJ2-5; 9 bases match TRBD2. This CDR3 region has 16 residues. Germline values: CDR1 MNHEY, CDR2 SMNVEV (reference sequence). The J segment lost 5 bases and the V segment lost 5 bases, leaving 12 bases of the junction unmatched. The CDR3 coding sequence is TGTGCCAGCAGTCTCGGACTAGCGAATTTTCTTGAGACCCAGTACTTC. As protein: CASSLGLANFLETQYF.

This clone was detected only once. The chain is built from TRBV28 and TRBJ2-1, with 9 bases identical to TRBD1. The trim removed 4 bases at V and 4 bases at J, leaving 17 bases unmatched. Germline lookup yields CDR1 MDHEN and CDR2 SYDVKM. This CDR3 has 19 residues. In DNA, the CDR3 is TGTGCCAGCAGTTCCCCACAGGGGGCCTCGCTAGCGGCTTACAATGAGCAGTTCTTC. Encoded protein: CASSSPQGASLAAYNEQFF.

CDR3 loop: CASSLFPLYRDSDTQYF. CDR3 coding DNA: TGTGCCAGCAGCTTATTTCCCCTTTATCGGGACTCAGATACGCAGTATTTT. V gene TRBV7-3 combines with J gene TRBJ2-3; D may be TRBD2 (6 bases). The V end lost 2 bases, the J end lost 4 bases, and 19 bases lay between the germline ends. This CDR3 spans 17 amino acids. Per the germline V gene, CDR1 is SGHTA and CDR2 is FQGTGA. The full variable domain, with the rest looked up from reference TRBV7-3 and TRBJ2-3, is GAGVSQTPSNKVTEKGKYVELRCDPISGHTALYWYRQSLGQGPEFLIYFQGTGAADDSGLPNDRFFAVRPEGSVSTLKIQRTERGDSAVYLCASSLFPLYRDSDTQYFGPGTRLTVL.

V gene TRBV7-8 combines with J gene TRBJ2-7; possibly TRBD2 for D (6 bases). From germline, CDR1 is SGHVS and CDR2 FQNEAQ. V shed 1 base and J shed 4 bases, with 11 bases lying between them. This CDR3 spans 14 amino acids. The CDR3 loop is CASSLGGVWYEQYF. The CDR3 nucleotides read TGTGCCAGCAGCTTAGGCGGGGTATGGTACGAGCAGTACTTC.

This chain connects TRBV21-1 to TRBJ1-2. TRBV21-1 is noted as a pseudogene. The CDR3 is made up of 16 amino acids. CDR3 sequence reads: CASSKWRGLCSDGYTF. The CDR3 nucleotides read TGTGCCAGCAGCAAATGGAGGGGGTTGTGTTCAGATGGCTACACCTTC.

The CDR3 DNA sequence: TGTGCCAGCACTCTAGGCAGGGGAAAATACGAGCAGTACTTC. Encoded protein: CASTLGRGKYEQYF. The V call is TRBV6-5, the J call TRBJ2-7; possible D gene TRBD1, 6 bases. Germline assignment: CDR1 MNHEY and CDR2 SVGAGI. V lost 7 bases and J 4 bases, leaving 17 bases between the germline ends. The CDR3 extends over 14 amino acids.

V usage is TRBV29-1 and J usage is TRBJ2-7, with TRBD1 matching over 7 bases. The germline CDR1 and CDR2 sequences are SQVTM and ANQGSEA. Trimming removed 6 bases from V and 6 bases from J; junction bases left unmatched: 5. This CDR3 spans 11 amino acids. The CDR3 here is CSVERQGEQYF. The CDR3 nucleotides are TGCAGCGTGGAAAGACAGGGCGAGCAGTACTTC.

This clone was counted between two and nine times. The chain joins TRBV30 to TRBJ2-1; the D is unclear. The V gene's germline CDR1 is GTSNPN and CDR2 SVGIG (reference sequence). The length of the CDR3 is 13 residues. With 0 bases removed from V and 6 bases from J, the gap between germline ends came to 9 bases. The CDR3 loop reads CAWSVLIINEQFF. Here the CDR3 DNA reads TGTGCCTGGAGTGTACTCATAATCAATGAGCAGTTCTTC.

CDR3 amino acids: CAWSGEAGGWYEQYF. CDR3 DNA: TGTGCCTGGAGTGGGGAAGCGGGAGGATGGTACGAGCAGTACTTC. The chain has TRBV30 and TRBJ2-7; 9 bases line up with TRBD2. CDR3 size: 15 residues. From germline, CDR1 is GTSNPN and CDR2 SVGIG (reference sequence). V was clipped by 1 base and J by 4 bases; unmatched bases: 8.

V gene TRBV29-1 combines with J gene TRBJ1-2; TRBD1 aligns across 7 bases. CDR3 length: 13 amino acids. Germline assignment: CDR1 SQVTM and CDR2 ANQGSEA. V trimming: 8 bases; J trimming: 4 bases; junction bases outside the gene matches: 10. Here the CDR3 reads CSFLNRDSYGYTF. The DNA of the CDR3 is TGCAGCTTTTTGAACCGGGACAGCTATGGCTACACCTTC.